The sequence of this TCR beta chain was determined in a study of T-cell memory formation after mild COVID-19. Looking at the study overall: Clusters were largely donor specific.

This clonotype was observed a few times. Antigen specificity is unknown. General observations from the study: For contracting clones, CD4+ ones sat mainly in CM and EM, CD8+ in EMRA. Contracting clones from day 15 to 85 had balanced CD4/CD8; later expanders favoured CD4+. The pre-infection memory compartment contained some responding clones, suggesting cross-reactive memory joined.

TCRdb processed the 5' RACE reads anew with MiXCR; each CDR3 protein has one entry. The sample yields around 260,000 distinct CDR3 sequences, under 20% seen once. Unmatched junction bases numbered 16, after V lost 6 bases and J lost 3 bases. Germline assignment: CDR1 SGHNT and CDR2 YYREEE (reference sequence). The CDR3 totals 17 residues. The clonotype was recovered from a man aged 18 to 30 who had mild COVID-19 (a few samples of this study predate the infection). Cell type and time point are not known. Sequencing input: PBMCs or a T cell subset sorted from them (not recorded which). The chain recombines TRBV5-4 with TRBJ2-3, with 7 bases that match TRBD1. CDR3 residues: CASTARTGYTTTDTQYF. As DNA, the CDR3 is TGTGCCAGCACGGCTAGGACAGGCTATACTACTACAGATACGCAGTATTTT.